This T cell receptor (beta chain) stems from a study of blood T cell repertoires in COVID-19. On the study more broadly: Sites across the United States, Italy and Spain contributed samples from acute and convalescent COVID-19.

This clone was seen once. The data were produced by immunoSEQ multiplex PCR, yet TCRdb's version contains in-frame clones alone and is incomplete. The table has tens of thousands of clones, approximately 80% seen once. This TCR came from a woman older than 75 with acute or convalescent COVID-19. The sample was peripheral blood.

The CDR3 region is CASSPSFQETQYF. CDR3 in DNA: TGTGCCAGCAGCCCTAGCTTCCAAGAGACCCAGTACTTC. The gene calls are TRBV7-2 and TRBJ2-5; the D gene is possibly TRBD2 (5 bases). Germline CDR1 is SGHTA and CDR2 is FQGNSA. The V and J ends lost 5 bases and 1 base respectively, with 8 bases between them. This CDR3 region has 13 residues.